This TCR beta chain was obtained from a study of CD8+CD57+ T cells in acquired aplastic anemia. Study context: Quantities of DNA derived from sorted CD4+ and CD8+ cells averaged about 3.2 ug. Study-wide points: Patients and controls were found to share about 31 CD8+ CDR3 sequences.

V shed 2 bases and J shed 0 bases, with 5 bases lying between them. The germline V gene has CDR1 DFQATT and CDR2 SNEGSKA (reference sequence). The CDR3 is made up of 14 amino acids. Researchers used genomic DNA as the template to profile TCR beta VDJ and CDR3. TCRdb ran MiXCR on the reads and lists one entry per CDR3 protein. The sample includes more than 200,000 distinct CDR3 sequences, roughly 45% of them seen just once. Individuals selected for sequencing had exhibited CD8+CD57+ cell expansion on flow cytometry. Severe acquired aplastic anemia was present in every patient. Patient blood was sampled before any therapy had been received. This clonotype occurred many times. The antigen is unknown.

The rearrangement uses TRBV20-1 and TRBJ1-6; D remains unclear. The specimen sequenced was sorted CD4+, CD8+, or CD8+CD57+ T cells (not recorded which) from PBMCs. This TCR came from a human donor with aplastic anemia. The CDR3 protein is CSARSSSYNSPLHF. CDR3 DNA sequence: TGCAGTGCTAGATCGAGCTCCTATAATTCACCCCTCCACTTT.